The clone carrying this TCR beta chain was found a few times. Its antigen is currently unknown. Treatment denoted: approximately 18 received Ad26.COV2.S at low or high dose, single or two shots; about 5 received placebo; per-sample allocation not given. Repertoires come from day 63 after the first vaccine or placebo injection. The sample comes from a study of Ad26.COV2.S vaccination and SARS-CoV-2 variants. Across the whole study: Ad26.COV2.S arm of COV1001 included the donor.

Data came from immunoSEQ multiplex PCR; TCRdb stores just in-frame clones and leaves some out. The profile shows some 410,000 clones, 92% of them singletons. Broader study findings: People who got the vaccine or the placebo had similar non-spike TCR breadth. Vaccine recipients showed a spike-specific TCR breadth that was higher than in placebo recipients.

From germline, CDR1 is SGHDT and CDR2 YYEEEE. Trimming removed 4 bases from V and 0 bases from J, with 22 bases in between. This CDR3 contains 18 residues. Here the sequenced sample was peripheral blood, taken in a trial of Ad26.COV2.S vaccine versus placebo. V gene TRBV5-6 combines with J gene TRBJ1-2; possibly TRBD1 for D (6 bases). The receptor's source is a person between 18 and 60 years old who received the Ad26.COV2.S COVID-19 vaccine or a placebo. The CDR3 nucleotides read TGTGCCAGCAGCCATCACGGGTGGATTGGACAGACTAACTATGGCTACACCTTC. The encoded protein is CASSHHGWIGQTNYGYTF. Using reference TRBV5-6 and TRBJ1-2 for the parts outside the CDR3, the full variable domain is DAGVTQSPTHLIKTRGQQVTLRCSPKSGHDTVSWYQQALGQGPQFIFQYYEEEERQRGNFPDRFSGHQFPNYSSELNVNALLLGDSALYLCASSHHGWIGQTNYGYTFGSGTRLTVV.